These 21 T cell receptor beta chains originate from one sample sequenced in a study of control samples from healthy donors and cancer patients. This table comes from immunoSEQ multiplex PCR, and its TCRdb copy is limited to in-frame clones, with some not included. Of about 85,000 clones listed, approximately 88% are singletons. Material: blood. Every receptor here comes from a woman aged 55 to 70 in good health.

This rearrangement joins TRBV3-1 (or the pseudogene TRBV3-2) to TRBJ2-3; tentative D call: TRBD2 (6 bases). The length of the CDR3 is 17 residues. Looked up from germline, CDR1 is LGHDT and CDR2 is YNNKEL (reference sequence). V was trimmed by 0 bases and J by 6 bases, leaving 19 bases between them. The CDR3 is CASSQDVVAALLDTQYF. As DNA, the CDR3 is TGTGCCAGCAGCCAAGATGTGGTAGCGGCCCTTTTGGATACGCAGTATTTT.

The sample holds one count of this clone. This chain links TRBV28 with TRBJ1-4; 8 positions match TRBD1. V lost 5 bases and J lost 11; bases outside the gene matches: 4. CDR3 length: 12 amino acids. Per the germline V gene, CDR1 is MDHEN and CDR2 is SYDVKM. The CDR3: CASSRDRPKLFF. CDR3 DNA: TGTGCCAGCAGTCGGGACAGGCCCAAACTGTTTTTT.

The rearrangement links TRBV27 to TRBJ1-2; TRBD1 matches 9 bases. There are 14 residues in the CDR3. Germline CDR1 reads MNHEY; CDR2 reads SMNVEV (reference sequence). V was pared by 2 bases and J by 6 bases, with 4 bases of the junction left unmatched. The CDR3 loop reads CASSLGQGLNGYTF. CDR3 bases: TGTGCCAGCAGTTTAGGACAGGGGTTGAATGGCTACACCTTC.

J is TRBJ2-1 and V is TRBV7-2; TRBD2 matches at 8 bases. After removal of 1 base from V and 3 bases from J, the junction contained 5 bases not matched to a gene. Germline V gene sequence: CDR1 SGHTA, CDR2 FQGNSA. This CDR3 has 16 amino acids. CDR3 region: CASSLVGGGIYNEQFF. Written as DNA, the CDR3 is TGTGCCAGCAGCTTAGTAGGCGGGGGGATCTACAATGAGCAGTTCTTC.

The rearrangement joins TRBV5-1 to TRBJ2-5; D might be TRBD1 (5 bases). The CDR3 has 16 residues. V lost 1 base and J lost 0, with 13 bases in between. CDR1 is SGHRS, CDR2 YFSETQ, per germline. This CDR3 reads CASSLQDNPYQETQYF. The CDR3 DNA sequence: TGCGCCAGCAGCTTGCAGGACAACCCGTACCAAGAGACCCAGTACTTC.

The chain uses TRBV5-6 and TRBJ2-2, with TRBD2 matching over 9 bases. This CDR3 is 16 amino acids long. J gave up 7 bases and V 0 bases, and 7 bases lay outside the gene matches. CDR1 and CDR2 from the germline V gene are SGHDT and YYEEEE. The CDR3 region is CASSLELAGPGGELFF. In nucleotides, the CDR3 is TGTGCCAGCAGCTTGGAGCTAGCGGGACCTGGCGGGGAGCTGTTTTTT.

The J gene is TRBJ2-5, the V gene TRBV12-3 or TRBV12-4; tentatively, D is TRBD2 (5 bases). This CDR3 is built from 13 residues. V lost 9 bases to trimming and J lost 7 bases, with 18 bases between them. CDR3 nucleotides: TGTGCCAGTCTACCCAGTGGAGCGGTGACCCAGTACTTC. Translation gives CASLPSGAVTQYF.

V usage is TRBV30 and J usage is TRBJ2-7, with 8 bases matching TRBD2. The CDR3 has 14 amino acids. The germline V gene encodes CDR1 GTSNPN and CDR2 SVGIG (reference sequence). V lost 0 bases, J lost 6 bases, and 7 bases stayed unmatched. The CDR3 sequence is CAWSVSGGAGEQYF. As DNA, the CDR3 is TGTGCCTGGAGTGTCTCCGGGGGGGCGGGCGAGCAGTACTTC.

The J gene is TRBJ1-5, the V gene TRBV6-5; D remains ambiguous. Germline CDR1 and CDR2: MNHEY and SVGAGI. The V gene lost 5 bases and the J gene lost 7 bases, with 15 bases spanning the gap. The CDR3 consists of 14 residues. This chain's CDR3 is CASSPGGPKQPQHF. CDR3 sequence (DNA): TGTGCCAGCAGTCCGGGAGGCCCCAAACAGCCCCAGCATTTT.

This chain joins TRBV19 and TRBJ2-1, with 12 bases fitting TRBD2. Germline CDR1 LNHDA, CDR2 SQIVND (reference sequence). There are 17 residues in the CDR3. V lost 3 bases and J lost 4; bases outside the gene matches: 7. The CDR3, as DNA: TGTGCCAGTAGTATCTCCGGGACTAGCGGGCAATACAATGAGCAGTTCTTC. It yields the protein CASSISGTSGQYNEQFF.

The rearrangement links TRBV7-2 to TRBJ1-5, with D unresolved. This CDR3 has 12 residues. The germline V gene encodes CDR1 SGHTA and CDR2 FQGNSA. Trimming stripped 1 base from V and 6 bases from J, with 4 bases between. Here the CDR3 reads CASSLVRQPQHF. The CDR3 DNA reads TGTGCCAGCAGCTTAGTCCGTCAGCCCCAGCATTTT. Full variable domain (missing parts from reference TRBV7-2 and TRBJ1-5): GAGVSQSPSNKVTEKGKDVELRCDPISGHTALYWYRQSLGQGLEFLIYFQGNSAPDKSGLPSDRFSAERTGGSVSTLTIQRTQQEDSAVYLCASSLVRQPQHFGDGTRLSIL.

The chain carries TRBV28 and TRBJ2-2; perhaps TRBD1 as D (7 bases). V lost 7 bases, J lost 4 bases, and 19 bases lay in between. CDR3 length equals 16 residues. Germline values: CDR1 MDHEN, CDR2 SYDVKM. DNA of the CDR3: TGTGCCAGCAAGGGGGCCCGGGGAGGCCGCACCGGGGAGCTGTTTTTT. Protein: CASKGARGGRTGELFF.

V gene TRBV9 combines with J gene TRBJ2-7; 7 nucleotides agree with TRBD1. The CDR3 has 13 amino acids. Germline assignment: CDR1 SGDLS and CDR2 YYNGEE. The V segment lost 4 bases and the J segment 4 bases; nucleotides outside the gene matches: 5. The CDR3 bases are TGTGCCAGCAGCCCCCCGGGACAGTACGAGCAGTACTTC. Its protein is CASSPPGQYEQYF.

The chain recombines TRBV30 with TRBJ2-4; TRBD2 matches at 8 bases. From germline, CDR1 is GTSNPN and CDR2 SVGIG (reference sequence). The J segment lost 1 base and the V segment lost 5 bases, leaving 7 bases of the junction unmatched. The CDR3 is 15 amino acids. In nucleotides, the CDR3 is TGTGCCTGGGGTCAGGCGGGGGGTGCCAAAAACATTCAGTACTTC. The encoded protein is CAWGQAGGAKNIQYF.

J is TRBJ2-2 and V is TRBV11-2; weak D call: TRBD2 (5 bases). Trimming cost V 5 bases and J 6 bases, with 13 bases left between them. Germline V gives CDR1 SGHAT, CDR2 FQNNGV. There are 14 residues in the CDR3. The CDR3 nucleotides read TGTGCCAGCAGCCCCCGTCGGGATTCCGGGGAGCTGTTTTTT. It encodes CASSPRRDSGELFF.

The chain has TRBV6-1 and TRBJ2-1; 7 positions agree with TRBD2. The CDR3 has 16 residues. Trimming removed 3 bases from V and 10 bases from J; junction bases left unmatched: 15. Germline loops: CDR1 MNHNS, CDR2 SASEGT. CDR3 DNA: TGTGCCAGCAGTGACCAGCTTGGGAGGGCTTCGGTGGAGCAGTTCTTC. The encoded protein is CASSDQLGRASVEQFF.

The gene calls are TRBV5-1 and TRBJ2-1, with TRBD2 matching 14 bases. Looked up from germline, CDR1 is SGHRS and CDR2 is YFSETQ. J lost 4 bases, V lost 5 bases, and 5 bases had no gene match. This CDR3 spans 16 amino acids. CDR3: CASRQTSGGEYNEQFF. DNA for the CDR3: TGCGCCAGCAGGCAGACTAGCGGGGGGGAGTACAATGAGCAGTTCTTC.

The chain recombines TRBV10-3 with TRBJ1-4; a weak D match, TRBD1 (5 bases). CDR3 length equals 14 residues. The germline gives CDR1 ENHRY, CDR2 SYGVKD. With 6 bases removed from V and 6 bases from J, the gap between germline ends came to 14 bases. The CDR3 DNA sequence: TGTGCCATCAGAAGGGACCGGACTTATGAAAAACTGTTTTTT. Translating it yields CAIRRDRTYEKLFF.

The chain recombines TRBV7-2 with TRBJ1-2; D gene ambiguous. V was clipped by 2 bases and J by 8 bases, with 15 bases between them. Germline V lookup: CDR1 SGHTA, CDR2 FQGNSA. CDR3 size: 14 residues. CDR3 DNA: TGTGCCAGCAGCTTAATCGTTCGGGGTGGCGGCTACACCTTC. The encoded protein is CASSLIVRGGGYTF.

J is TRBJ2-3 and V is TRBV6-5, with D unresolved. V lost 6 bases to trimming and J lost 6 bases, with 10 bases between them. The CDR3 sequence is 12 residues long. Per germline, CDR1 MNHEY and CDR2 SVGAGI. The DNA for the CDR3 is TGTGCCAGCAGCGATCCTTTGGATACGCAGTATTTT. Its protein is CASSDPLDTQYF.

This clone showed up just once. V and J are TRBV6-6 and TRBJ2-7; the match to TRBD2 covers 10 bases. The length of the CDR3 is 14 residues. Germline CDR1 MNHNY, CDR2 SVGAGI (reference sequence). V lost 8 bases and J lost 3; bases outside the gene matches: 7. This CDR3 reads CASFSGTSVYEQYF. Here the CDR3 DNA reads TGTGCCAGCTTCTCCGGGACTAGCGTCTACGAGCAGTACTTC.